This T cell receptor beta chain was documented in a study of CD8 T cells in Susac syndrome. When the RNA was reverse transcribed, random hexamers were used with an input of roughly 0.5 to 1 ug. TCRdb reprocessed the immunoSEQ multiplex PCR reads with MiXCR, giving one entry per CDR3 protein. The table has more than 150,000 distinct CDR3 sequences, more than 90% seen once. V lost 5 bases, J lost 0 bases, and 8 bases lay in between. This CDR3 region has 13 residues. The germline V gene encodes CDR1 LNHDA and CDR2 SQIVND (reference sequence). This chain uses TRBV19 with TRBJ2-7, with D unresolved. This sequence was found in a human donor in good health. What was sequenced was CD4+ T cells from PBMCs. CDR3 residues: CASSVRNSYEQYF. CDR3 nucleotide sequence: TGTGCCAGTAGTGTCAGGAACTCCTACGAGCAGTACTTC.